The 21 T cell receptor beta chains listed next were all sequenced from one sample in a study of blood T cell repertoires in COVID-19. Data came from immunoSEQ multiplex PCR; TCRdb stores just in-frame clones and leaves some out. The repertoire holds fewer than 250,000 clones, with about four fifths as singletons. The sample consisted of peripheral blood. All receptors come from a woman aged 40 to 50 with active or convalescent COVID-19.

The V gene is TRBV30, the J gene TRBJ1-5, with D possibly being TRBD1 (5 bases). The CDR3 totals 14 residues. V lost 2 bases and J lost 3, with 11 bases in between. Germline loops: CDR1 GTSNPN, CDR2 SVGIG (reference sequence). CDR3 DNA: TGTGCCTGGAGTAGGGGAAGTCCCAATCAGCCCCAGCATTTT. As protein: CAWSRGSPNQPQHF. Full variable domain (remainder filled in from reference TRBV30 and TRBJ1-5): SQTIHQWPATLVQPVGSPLSLECTVEGTSNPNLYWYRQAAGRGLQLLFYSVGIGQISSEVPQNLSASRPQDRQFILSSKKLLLSDSGFYLCAWSRGSPNQPQHFGDGTRLSIL.

The rearrangement joins TRBV2 to TRBJ2-7, with 9 bases aligning to TRBD1. Germline loops: CDR1 SNHLY, CDR2 FYNNEI. J lost 4 bases, V lost 9 bases, and 7 bases had no gene match. This CDR3 contains 13 residues. The CDR3 is CASGTGPLYEQYF. The CDR3 nucleotides read TGTGCCAGTGGGACAGGGCCTCTGTACGAGCAGTACTTC.

V and J are TRBV24-1 and TRBJ1-2; possibly TRBD1 for D (5 bases). This CDR3 is built from 13 residues. Trimming stripped 1 base from V and 8 bases from J, with 10 bases between. The germline V gene encodes CDR1 KGHDR and CDR2 SFDVKD. CDR3 protein: CATSDLDSGGYTF. Here the CDR3 DNA reads TGTGCCACCAGTGATTTAGACAGCGGGGGCTACACCTTC.

The chain has TRBV3-1 (or the pseudogene TRBV3-2) and TRBJ2-5; 9 nucleotides line up with TRBD2. This CDR3 region has 16 residues. V was pared by 1 base and J by 5 bases, with 8 bases of the junction left unmatched. The germline gives CDR1 LGHDT, CDR2 YNNKEL (reference sequence). CDR3 coding DNA: TGTGCCAGCAGCCAAGCAGCTAGCGGGGTGTCGGAGACCCAGTACTTC. Protein product: CASSQAASGVSETQYF.

V gene TRBV30 combines with J gene TRBJ1-4; a possible D gene is TRBD1 (6 bases). Germline loops: CDR1 GTSNPN, CDR2 SVGIG (reference sequence). Trimming left V 4 bases short and J 5 bases short, with 17 bases between. The CDR3 loop spans 15 amino acids. The CDR3 DNA reads TGTGCCTGGAAAATCCAGGACAGAAAGAATGAAAAACTGTTTTTT. Amino acids: CAWKIQDRKNEKLFF.

The chain employs TRBV5-4 and TRBJ1-6; a possible D gene is TRBD1 (6 bases). Trimming pared 0 bases from V and 10 bases from J, leaving 17 bases between. The CDR3 contains 16 residues. Germline CDR1 and CDR2: SGHNT and YYREEE (reference sequence). CDR3 loop: CASSLELDRRISPLHF. CDR3 DNA sequence: TGTGCCAGCAGCTTGGAATTAGACAGGCGGATCTCACCCCTCCACTTT.

This chain uses TRBV21-1 with TRBJ1-5. TRBV21-1 is listed as a pseudogene. The CDR3 loop spans 15 amino acids. CDR3 residues: CASSKVARFNQPQHF. CDR3 nucleotides: TGTGCCAGCAGCAAAGTAGCTAGGTTCAATCAGCCCCAGCATTTT.

V is TRBV5-1 and J is TRBJ2-7; 8 bases fit TRBD1. The CDR3 has 15 residues. In germline, CDR1 is SGHRS, CDR2 YFSETQ. J gave up 1 base and V 4 bases, and 7 bases lay outside the gene matches. Written as DNA, the CDR3 is TGCGCCAGCAGCGCCACCGGACAGGGTTCCTACGAGCAGTACTTC. This sequence encodes CASSATGQGSYEQYF. The full variable domain, rest sourced from reference TRBV5-1 and TRBJ2-7, is KAGVTQTPRYLIKTRGQQVTLSCSPISGHRSVSWYQQTPGQGLQFLFEYFSETQRNKGNFPGRFSGRQFSNSRSEMNVSTLELGDSALYLCASSATGQGSYEQYFGPGTRLTVT.

The V and J genes are TRBV5-8 and TRBJ1-2, with no clear D. The length of the CDR3 is 11 residues. Germline CDR1 is SGHTS and CDR2 is YDEGEE. The ends were cut back, 0 bases at V and 8 bases at J, with 5 bases in the middle. The CDR3 DNA is TGTGCCAGCAGCTTGGACGGGGGCTACACCTTC. This encodes CASSLDGGYTF.

This clone was counted only a few times. The chain joins TRBV19 to TRBJ1-4; D may be TRBD1 (5 bases). Germline-derived CDR1 and CDR2 are LNHDA and SQIVND (reference sequence). The CDR3 loop spans 15 amino acids. Deletions cut 3 bases from V and 11 bases from J, with 19 bases between. DNA for the CDR3: TGTGCCAGTAGTATGGCTCCGAAGGAGGGGAGGAAACTGTTTTTT. Protein product: CASSMAPKEGRKLFF.

The CDR3 reads CATGGANYGYTF. The CDR3 bases are TGTGCCACGGGCGGGGCGAACTATGGCTACACCTTC. The V gene is TRBV24-1, the J gene TRBJ1-2; D possibly corresponds to TRBD1 (5 bases). V lost 10 bases, J lost 2 bases, and 10 bases lay in between. The V gene's germline CDR1 is KGHDR and CDR2 SFDVKD. The length of the CDR3 is 12 residues.

This clone was seen a few times. This chain uses TRBV6-5 with TRBJ1-5, with TRBD1 as a possible D gene (6 bases). This CDR3 is 14 amino acids long. CDR1 and CDR2 from the germline V gene are MNHEY and SVGAGI. The V and J ends lost 3 bases and 4 bases respectively, with 10 bases between them. The CDR3 loop is CASSYGQYNQPQHF. The CDR3, as DNA: TGTGCCAGCAGTTATGGACAGTATAATCAGCCCCAGCATTTT.

This clone was found once. The rearrangement joins TRBV6-2 or TRBV6-3 to TRBJ2-6, with D possibly matching TRBD2 (6 bases). V was clipped by 6 bases and J by 4 bases, with 13 bases between them. The germline V gene encodes CDR1 MNHEY and CDR2 SVGEGT. The CDR3 has 15 amino acids. DNA of the CDR3: TGTGCCAGCAGCAACGGAGGGACCGGGGCCAACGTCCTGACTTTC. This sequence encodes CASSNGGTGANVLTF.

This chain connects TRBV3-1 (or the pseudogene TRBV3-2) to TRBJ2-1; tentative D call: TRBD2 (5 bases). The CDR3 totals 16 residues. Trimming took off 1 base at V and 4 bases at J, with 14 bases between the two ends. Per germline, CDR1 LGHDT and CDR2 YNNKEL (reference sequence). CDR3 in amino acids: CASSQVNTRRYNEQFF. The CDR3 coding sequence is TGTGCCAGCAGCCAAGTCAACACTAGGCGGTACAATGAGCAGTTCTTC.

The gene calls are TRBV19 and TRBJ2-3; TRBD1 might be the D (5 bases). This CDR3 has 16 amino acids. V lost 3 bases and J 0 bases, leaving 13 bases between the germline ends. Germline-derived CDR1 and CDR2 are LNHDA and SQIVND (reference sequence). CDR3 bases: TGTGCCAGTAGTATCAGGACAAAACTAAGCACAGATACGCAGTATTTT. Its protein is CASSIRTKLSTDTQYF.

The CDR3: CASSATGTGAINEKLFF. In nucleotides, the CDR3 is TGTGCCAGCAGTGCCACCGGGACAGGGGCAATTAATGAAAAACTGTTTTTT. The chain combines TRBV25-1 with TRBJ1-4; 10 bases line up with TRBD1. Trimming at V came to 4 bases and at J to 4 bases, leaving 9 bases not matched to a gene. The CDR3 has 17 residues. Germline V CDR1 and CDR2: MGHDK, SYGVNS.

This clone has just one count. This chain uses TRBV27 with TRBJ2-7; D might be TRBD2 (5 bases). The CDR3 contains 14 residues. Germline loops: CDR1 MNHEY, CDR2 SMNVEV (reference sequence). V lost 8 bases, J lost 5 bases, and 19 bases lay in between. The CDR3 region is CASLSGSKPHEQYF. The CDR3 DNA sequence: TGTGCCAGCCTGAGCGGAAGTAAGCCTCACGAGCAGTACTTC.

The rearrangement joins TRBV4-1 to TRBJ2-3, with 8 bases that match TRBD1. V lost 4 bases to trimming and J lost 2 bases; unmatched junction nucleotides: 14. The CDR3 is 18 residues long. CDR1 and CDR2 from the germline V gene are MGHRA and YSYEKL. CDR3 loop: CASSPRGWAGGITDTQYF. The CDR3 region has the DNA TGCGCCAGCAGCCCCCGGGGCTGGGCAGGGGGCATCACAGATACGCAGTATTTT.

The J gene is TRBJ1-2, the V gene TRBV3-1 (or the pseudogene TRBV3-2); 9 bases agree with TRBD1. Germline V gene sequence: CDR1 LGHDT, CDR2 YNNKEL (reference sequence). The CDR3 is 16 residues long. Trimming removed 4 bases from V and 4 bases from J; junction bases left unmatched: 10. In DNA, the CDR3 is TGTGCCAGCAGCCCCGACACCGAGACAGGGGGCTATGGCTACACCTTC. Protein product: CASSPDTETGGYGYTF.

The V and J genes are TRBV13 and TRBJ2-3; D remains unclear. The germline CDR1 and CDR2 sequences are PRHDT and FYEKMQ (reference sequence). CDR3 length equals 11 residues. The V end lost 5 bases, the J end lost 6 bases, and 6 bases lay between the germline ends. Written as DNA, the CDR3 is TGTGCCAGCAGCCCCCGGGATACGCAGTATTTT. It specifies CASSPRDTQYF.

This chain links TRBV7-9 with TRBJ1-1, with D possibly being TRBD1 (6 bases). Germline lookup yields CDR1 SEHNR and CDR2 FQNEAQ (reference sequence). The CDR3 covers 13 residues. Trimming took off 1 base at V and 11 bases at J, with 14 bases between the two ends. The CDR3, as DNA: TGTGCCAGCAGCTTAGAGGGGGGGACCTGGGCTTTCTTT. Its protein is CASSLEGGTWAFF.